This T cell receptor (beta chain) was retrieved from a study of blood T cell repertoires in COVID-19. Sequencing was performed with immunoSEQ multiplex PCR; in TCRdb, only in-frame clones are kept and a portion is missing. Of some 120,000 clones detected, 80% appear once; the ten largest clones hold 20% to 25%. Germline CDR1 MNHEY, CDR2 SVGEGT. CDR3 length equals 17 residues. Trimming cost V 2 bases and J 1 base; bases outside gene matches: 8. The receptor's source is a human donor in a cohort sampled during active COVID-19. The V call is TRBV6-2 or TRBV6-3, the J call TRBJ2-4; TRBD2 aligns across 7 bases. The sequenced sample was peripheral blood. CDR3 sequence (DNA): TGTGCCAGCAGTTACCACGATTTAGCGGGCGCCAAAAACATTCAGTACTTC. Its protein is CASSYHDLAGAKNIQYF.